This TCR beta chain was recovered during a study of T cells after yellow fever vaccination. Whole-study results and caveats: Peaking on day 5 versus 15, the secondary response was faster but weaker. Post-booster repertoires again held most primary-vaccination clones (approximately 96% CD4, just under 90% CD8).

This clonotype was recorded at least ten times. Its antigen is unidentified. One entry per CDR3 protein, called by TCRdb with MiXCR from the 5' RACE reads. The data contain some 350,000 distinct CDR3 sequences, 3% to 4.5% of them singletons. The TCR originated in a young man who received the YFV17D yellow fever vaccine. Sequences were derived from PBMCs, sampled 5 days after the yellow fever booster vaccination.

The CDR3 spells CASSLDDPGELFF. In nucleotides, the CDR3 is TGTGCCAGCAGCTTAGATGACCCCGGGGAGCTGTTTTTT. The chain uses TRBV7-7 and TRBJ2-2; D gene unclear. Germline V lookup: CDR1 SSHAT, CDR2 FNYEAQ (reference sequence). Deletions cut 1 base from V and 6 bases from J, with 6 bases between. The CDR3 covers 13 residues.